The present T cell receptor (beta chain) was sequenced within a study of CD8 T cells in ankylosing spondylitis. TCRdb itself ran the 5' RACE reads through MiXCR, one entry per CDR3 protein. The top ten hold 2.5% to 3% of the sample, which has roughly 120,000 distinct CDR3 sequences, around 13% seen once. This CDR3 is 13 amino acids long. With 4 bases removed from V and 0 bases from J, the gap between germline ends came to 7 bases. CDR1 and CDR2 from the germline V gene are SQVTM and ANQGSEA. Sequenced: blood, either unsorted or a sorted T cell fraction (not recorded which). This TCR was sampled from a female donor with ankylosing spondylitis or in good health (not recorded which). The chain uses TRBV29-1 and TRBJ1-5, with D possibly matching TRBD1 (5 bases). The CDR3 here is CSVGRDSNQPQHF. The CDR3 region has the DNA TGCAGCGTTGGCAGGGATAGCAATCAGCCCCAGCATTTT.